Shown below are 27 T cell receptor beta chains from a single sample sequenced in a study of blood T cell repertoires in COVID-19. Clones were read by immunoSEQ multiplex PCR, and TCRdb kept only the in-frame ones, dropping some. This table holds hundreds of thousands of clones, just under 85% found once. Sequences were obtained from peripheral blood. The receptors come from an elderly woman with acute or convalescent COVID-19.

The chain's CDR3 is CASSQVDTQYF. The DNA of the CDR3 is TGTGCCAGCTCGCAGGTAGATACGCAGTATTTT. This chain uses TRBV6-6 with TRBJ2-3; D gene ambiguous. V lost 8 bases and J lost 5, with 8 bases in between. The V gene's germline CDR1 is MNHNY and CDR2 SVGAGI (reference sequence). The CDR3 has 11 residues.

The CDR3 DNA reads as TGTGCCAGCAGTGCCCTGGGGAGGGACGCCGGGGAGCTGTTTTTT. Translation gives CASSALGRDAGELFF. The J gene is TRBJ2-2, the V gene TRBV2; TRBD2 agrees at 7 bases. The CDR3 is 15 residues long. From germline, CDR1 is SNHLY and CDR2 FYNNEI. V trimming: 4 bases; J trimming: 6 bases; junction bases outside the gene matches: 8.

V usage is TRBV3-1 (or the pseudogene TRBV3-2) and J usage is TRBJ1-6; perhaps TRBD1 as D (5 bases). CDR3 length equals 17 residues. The V gene's germline CDR1 is LGHDT and CDR2 YNNKEL (reference sequence). V lost 2 bases, J lost 0 bases, and 11 bases lay in between. This CDR3 is CASSQRGFSSYNSPLHF. The CDR3 coding sequence is TGTGCCAGCAGCCAAAGGGGTTTTAGCTCCTATAATTCACCCCTCCACTTT.

The table lists this clone with a count of one. The chain employs TRBV18 and TRBJ2-5; D gene unclear. Germline values: CDR1 KGHSH, CDR2 LQKENI. Trimming stripped 4 bases from V and 5 bases from J, with 11 bases between. The CDR3 covers 13 residues. The CDR3 DNA follows: TGTGCCAGCTCACGAAAGACGAGGGAGACCCAGTACTTC. Its translation is CASSRKTRETQYF.

The CDR3, as DNA: TGTGCCAGCAGTGAAAGGACAGGGGGCGTTCAGCCCCAGCATTTT. Translation: CASSERTGGVQPQHF. V and J are TRBV2 and TRBJ1-5, with 11 bases that match TRBD1. The CDR3 totals 15 residues. V gave up 2 bases and J gave up 6 bases; unmatched junction bases: 3. CDR1 and CDR2 (germline): SNHLY, FYNNEI.

V usage is TRBV5-1 and J usage is TRBJ2-6, with D possibly being TRBD2 (6 bases). The CDR3 has 15 residues. Germline V gene data show CDR1 as SGHRS and CDR2 as YFSETQ. V was pared by 0 bases and J by 2 bases, with 6 bases between. CDR3 sequence (DNA): TGCGCCAGCAGCTTGGGCGGGGCTGGGGCCAACGTCCTGACTTTC. Encoded protein: CASSLGGAGANVLTF.

The CDR3 protein is CATSPGTGQGNKKTQYF. The CDR3 DNA sequence: TGTGCCACCTCACCAGGCACGGGACAGGGGAACAAGAAGACCCAGTACTTC. The genes are TRBV15 and TRBJ2-5; 10 bases map to TRBD1. Germline values: CDR1 LNHNV, CDR2 YYDKDF (reference sequence). The ends lost 8 bases at V and 6 bases at J; junction bases unmatched: 18. This CDR3 contains 17 residues.

The chain combines TRBV11-1 with TRBJ1-1; the match to TRBD1 covers 9 bases. With V trimmed by 5 bases and J by 4 bases, 8 bases remained unmatched. Germline CDR1 and CDR2: SGHAT and FQDESV (reference sequence). This CDR3 contains 15 residues. The CDR3 spells CASSRNRGPGTEAFF. The DNA for the CDR3 is TGTGCCAGCAGCCGTAACAGGGGGCCGGGCACTGAAGCTTTCTTT.

J is TRBJ2-2 and V is TRBV9; no firm D call. In germline, CDR1 is SGDLS, CDR2 YYNGEE. Trimming left V 4 bases short and J 0 bases short, with 13 bases between. CDR3 length: 16 amino acids. The CDR3 DNA is TGTGCCAGCAGCCCCCCGGTGGGCCCGAACACCGGGGAGCTGTTTTTT. Encoded protein: CASSPPVGPNTGELFF.

This clone was seen only once. The chain is built from TRBV3-1 (or the pseudogene TRBV3-2) and TRBJ1-2; D may be TRBD1 (5 bases). This CDR3 is 13 amino acids long. With 1 base removed from V and 7 bases from J, the gap between germline ends came to 10 bases. CDR1 LGHDT and CDR2 YNNKEL come from the germline V gene (reference sequence). In DNA, the CDR3 is TGTGCCAGCAGCCAAGGGGGCAGGGTTGGCTACACCTTC. Its translation: CASSQGGRVGYTF.

The chain carries TRBV19 and TRBJ2-7, with D possibly TRBD1 on 6 matching bases. Germline V gives CDR1 LNHDA, CDR2 SQIVND (reference sequence). Trimming pared 4 bases from V and 2 bases from J, leaving 15 bases between. CDR3 length: 15 residues. The CDR3 sequence is CASSTAPDRAYEQYF. In DNA, the CDR3 is TGTGCCAGTAGTACGGCCCCGGACAGAGCCTACGAGCAGTACTTC.

This clone has just a few counts. The junction and the germline gene differ at one end; a read error may be behind it. This chain connects TRBV7-7 to TRBJ2-1, with TRBD2 matching over 8 bases. Per germline, CDR1 SSHAT and CDR2 FNYEAQ (reference sequence). This CDR3 is 15 amino acids long. This CDR3 is CASSLGAGAGNEQFF. Here the CDR3 DNA reads TGTGCTAGCAGCTTAGGAGCGGGGGCCGGGAATGAGCAGTTCTTC.

This clone was detected only once. The V call is TRBV3-1 (or the pseudogene TRBV3-2), the J call TRBJ2-1; no clear D gene. Trimming stripped 2 bases from V and 4 bases from J, with 9 bases between. This CDR3 contains 14 residues. Per the germline V gene, CDR1 is LGHDT and CDR2 is YNNKEL (reference sequence). The CDR3 DNA reads TGTGCCAGCAGCCAACCCCGACATTACAATGAGCAGTTCTTC. It translates to CASSQPRHYNEQFF.

This chain links TRBV5-1 with TRBJ2-3, with D perhaps TRBD2 (6 bases). Trimming pared 0 bases from V and 10 bases from J, leaving 18 bases between. Germline assignment: CDR1 SGHRS and CDR2 YFSETQ. The CDR3 runs 15 residues. CDR3 in DNA: TGCGCCAGCAGCTTGGCCTACGGGGGACCCGCCGCGCAGTATTTT. It encodes CASSLAYGGPAAQYF.

The chain links TRBV3-1 (or the pseudogene TRBV3-2) to TRBJ2-2; 8 bases match TRBD1. Germline loops: CDR1 LGHDT, CDR2 YNNKEL (reference sequence). V dropped 1 base and J dropped 7; count of bases not matched to a gene: 11. The CDR3 loop spans 17 amino acids. The CDR3 bases are TGTGCCAGCAGCCAAGCTCTTCCGGCAGGGGGCGTCGGGGAGCTGTTTTTT. Its translation: CASSQALPAGGVGELFF.

V usage is TRBV2 and J usage is TRBJ2-7; the D gene is possibly TRBD2 (6 bases). V was shortened by 3 bases and J by 5 bases, with 11 bases between the two germline ends. Germline V gene data show CDR1 as SNHLY and CDR2 as FYNNEI. This CDR3 spans 13 amino acids. The CDR3 nucleotides read TGTGCCAGCAGTGATGTGGGGGGACACGAGCAGTACTTC. The encoded protein is CASSDVGGHEQYF.

This chain links TRBV9 with TRBJ2-2; the match to TRBD1 covers 7 bases. Losses at the gene ends were 0 bases for V and 6 bases for J; bases not matched to a gene: 2. The length of the CDR3 is 14 residues. From germline, CDR1 is SGDLS and CDR2 YYNGEE. The CDR3 region is CASSVEGAPGELFF. DNA for the CDR3: TGTGCCAGCAGCGTAGAGGGGGCGCCCGGGGAGCTGTTTTTT.

This clone has just a few counts. The chain couples TRBV7-9 to TRBJ2-7; D might be TRBD2 (6 bases). V lost 5 bases and J lost 2, with 13 bases in between. CDR1 is SEHNR, CDR2 FQNEAQ, per germline (reference sequence). CDR3 length: 14 amino acids. In DNA, the CDR3 is TGTGCCAGCAGCGGACGCGGGGACGCCTACGAGCAGTACTTC. This gives the protein CASSGRGDAYEQYF.

This clone came up a few times. The genes are TRBV28 and TRBJ1-4, with D uncertain. Trimming stripped 2 bases from V and 7 bases from J, with 5 bases between. CDR3 length: 12 residues. In germline, CDR1 is MDHEN, CDR2 SYDVKM. Here the CDR3 DNA reads TGTGCCAGCAGTTTAAGGAGTGAAAAACTGTTTTTT. Residues: CASSLRSEKLFF.

This sequence joins TRBV4-2 and TRBJ1-2, with 11 nucleotides matching TRBD1. Germline V gene data show CDR1 as LGHNA and CDR2 as YNFKEQ. This CDR3 contains 16 residues. V trimming: 4 bases; J trimming: 4 bases; junction bases outside the gene matches: 8. The CDR3 coding sequence is TGTGCCAGCAGCCCCGGGACAGGGGGTAATTCCTATGGCTACACCTTC. Amino acids: CASSPGTGGNSYGYTF.

This chain links TRBV29-1 with TRBJ1-2; 10 bases are a match to TRBD1. Germline V gene lookup returns CDR1 SQVTM and CDR2 ANQGSEA. The CDR3 is made up of 17 amino acids. The trim removed 3 bases at V and 4 bases at J, leaving 14 bases unmatched. CDR3 loop: CSVEWRGRDRGVYGYTF. CDR3 coding DNA: TGCAGCGTTGAGTGGCGGGGTCGGGACAGGGGAGTCTATGGCTACACCTTC.

The J gene is TRBJ1-5, the V gene TRBV7-8; TRBD1 matches at 8 bases. With V trimmed by 1 base and J by 0 bases, 8 bases remained unmatched. Looked up from germline, CDR1 is SGHVS and CDR2 is FQNEAQ. The CDR3 extends over 18 amino acids. CDR3: CASSLDPGQEFSNQPQHF. The CDR3 coding sequence is TGTGCCAGCAGCTTAGATCCGGGACAGGAATTTAGCAATCAGCCCCAGCATTTT.

The chain links TRBV30 to TRBJ1-5, with D tentatively TRBD1 (5 bases). The CDR3 has 16 residues. Trimming pared 2 bases from V and 5 bases from J, leaving 19 bases between. The germline V gene has CDR1 GTSNPN and CDR2 SVGIG (reference sequence). Here the CDR3 DNA reads TGTGCCTGGAGTCCGGGGGGGGTTAGTCGGGATCAGCCCCAGCATTTT. Its protein product is CAWSPGGVSRDQPQHF. The whole variable domain, remainder taken from reference TRBV30 and TRBJ1-5, is SQTIHQWPATLVQPVGSPLSLECTVEGTSNPNLYWYRQAAGRGLQLLFYSVGIGQISSEVPQNLSASRPQDRQFILSSKKLLLSDSGFYLCAWSPGGVSRDQPQHFGDGTRLSIL.

The J gene is TRBJ2-7, the V gene TRBV7-2; TRBD1 agrees at 8 bases. The V and J ends lost 5 bases and 6 bases, in that order; junction bases with no gene match: 9. Germline V gives CDR1 SGHTA, CDR2 FQGNSA. The CDR3 covers 14 residues. CDR3 sequence: CASSTDRVLSEQYF. CDR3 bases: TGTGCCAGCAGCACGGACAGGGTCCTCTCCGAGCAGTACTTC.

Regarding this clone: Other DNA sequences within the sample encode an identical CDR3. The chain employs TRBV5-1 and TRBJ2-7; 8 nucleotides align to TRBD2. The CDR3 is 13 residues long. The V gene end was trimmed by 4 bases and the J gene end by 2 bases; junction bases not matched to a gene: 2. Germline lookup yields CDR1 SGHRS and CDR2 YFSETQ. CDR3 in DNA: TGCGCCAGCAGCAAGGGACTAGCCTACGAGCAGTACTTC. This sequence encodes CASSKGLAYEQYF.

The chain employs TRBV10-3 and TRBJ1-3, with D possibly being TRBD1 (5 bases). In germline, CDR1 is ENHRY, CDR2 SYGVKD. The CDR3 sequence is 18 residues long. The V and J ends lost 5 bases and 0 bases respectively, with 20 bases between them. The chain's CDR3 is CAISPPDGGLSSGNTIYF. The CDR3 DNA is TGTGCCATCAGTCCCCCCGACGGGGGACTAAGCTCTGGAAACACCATATATTTT.

Only one count was recorded for this clone. The V and J genes are TRBV5-1 and TRBJ2-5; 8 positions match TRBD1. Germline V gene sequence: CDR1 SGHRS, CDR2 YFSETQ. V was clipped by 4 bases and J by 2 bases; unmatched bases: 4. The CDR3 contains 14 residues. The CDR3 loop is CASSPGTGQETQYF. CDR3 DNA sequence: TGCGCCAGCAGCCCCGGGACAGGTCAAGAGACCCAGTACTTC.